One sample yielded the 32 T cell receptor beta chains listed below, sequenced in a study of T cell responses to AZD1222 COVID-19 vaccine (dated by TCRdb to the early 2020s). The time point label for this specimen denotes: about 28 days (+/-7) after the second vaccine dose. The library was obtained by the immunoSEQ multiplex PCR assay. TCRdb retrieved this table from immuneACCESS and kept in-frame rearrangements only. Not all clones are present; in checked studies, unresolved V genes account for under half, and no reason is known for the remainder. The sample has 95,000 or so clones on record, approximately 90% of them singletons. Of the sample, about 8.1% is held by the ten largest clones. Specimen: peripheral blood, collected 28 days after the second AZD1222 dose. These TCRs come from an adult who received the AZD1222 COVID-19 vaccine.

This sequence joins TRBV28 and TRBJ2-1; the match to TRBD2 covers 7 bases. J was trimmed by 2 bases and V by 5 bases; bases with no gene match: 9. Germline V lookup: CDR1 MDHEN, CDR2 SYDVKM. There are 16 residues in the CDR3. The CDR3 is CASSIDRLATYNEQFF. As DNA, the CDR3 is TGTGCCAGCAGTATCGACCGACTAGCCACCTACAATGAGCAGTTCTTC.

This sequence joins TRBV7-8 and TRBJ2-5; D unresolved. CDR3 length: 14 residues. Germline assignment: CDR1 SGHVS and CDR2 FQNEAQ. Trimming left V 1 base short and J 0 bases short, with 6 bases between. The CDR3 DNA is TGTGCCAGCAGCTTAGGGTCGTACCAAGAGACCCAGTACTTC. Translation gives CASSLGSYQETQYF.

The V gene is TRBV5-1, the J gene TRBJ2-7; 9 nucleotides align to TRBD1. Germline loops: CDR1 SGHRS, CDR2 YFSETQ. This CDR3 comprises 15 residues. With 1 base clipped from V and 5 bases from J, the junction kept 7 bases outside the gene matches. DNA for the CDR3: TGCGCCAGCAGCTTGCCCGGGACAGGGCGACACGAGCAGTACTTC. This codes for CASSLPGTGRHEQYF.

The CDR3 nucleotides read TGCGCCAGCAGCCAAATGGACAGGGTCTCTGGGGCCAACGTCCTGACTTTC. Translating gives CASSQMDRVSGANVLTF. This chain links TRBV4-1 with TRBJ2-6, with TRBD1 identical over 8 bases. The CDR3 spans 17 residues. Germline values: CDR1 MGHRA, CDR2 YSYEKL. The junction had 3 bases not matched to a gene; V was cut back by 2 bases and J by 0 bases.

CDR3 loop: CASSRLAGSSTGELFF. The CDR3 DNA is TGTGCCAGCAGCAGACTAGCGGGCAGCTCCACCGGGGAGCTGTTTTTT. The J gene is TRBJ2-2, the V gene TRBV7-8; 10 bases line up with TRBD2. Per germline, CDR1 SGHVS and CDR2 FQNEAQ. The V and J ends lost 5 bases and 4 bases, in that order; junction bases with no gene match: 7. The CDR3 contains 16 residues.

The chain has TRBV18 and TRBJ1-1; 10 nucleotides match TRBD1. The germline CDR1 and CDR2 sequences are KGHSH and LQKENI. The J segment lost 6 bases and the V segment lost 4 bases, leaving 5 bases of the junction unmatched. This CDR3 contains 14 residues. CDR3 sequence (DNA): TGTGCCAGCTCACGGGACAGGGGTGGTTCTGAAGCTTTCTTT. It encodes CASSRDRGGSEAFF.

V gene TRBV11-2 combines with J gene TRBJ2-5; TRBD2 agrees at 7 bases. The CDR3 is 14 residues long. V was clipped by 6 bases and J by 4 bases; unmatched bases: 8. The V gene's germline CDR1 is SGHAT and CDR2 FQNNGV. CDR3 coding DNA: TGTGCCAGCAGGCCCCCGGGGAGGGGAGAGACCCAGTACTTC. Protein sequence: CASRPPGRGETQYF.

V usage is TRBV27 and J usage is TRBJ2-2; TRBD2 matches 10 bases. With 6 bases clipped from V and 4 bases from J, the junction kept 5 bases outside the gene matches. Germline-derived CDR1 and CDR2 are MNHEY and SMNVEV (reference sequence). The CDR3 extends over 15 amino acids. DNA for the CDR3: TGTGCCAGCAGGAGGACTAGCGGTACCACCGGGGAGCTGTTTTTT. Its protein product is CASRRTSGTTGELFF.

The J gene is TRBJ1-1, the V gene TRBV30; 9 bases agree with TRBD1. CDR1 is GTSNPN and CDR2 is SVGIG in the germline V gene (reference sequence). The ends lost 3 bases at V and 6 bases at J; junction bases unmatched: 11. This CDR3 region has 15 residues. The CDR3 DNA sequence: TGTGCCTGGAGGGGGAACCGACAGGGGGTCGCTGAAGCTTTCTTT. Translating gives CAWRGNRQGVAEAFF.

The genes are TRBV27 and TRBJ1-6; 7 bases fit TRBD1. The V gene end was trimmed by 6 bases and the J gene end by 6 bases; junction bases not matched to a gene: 17. Germline V gives CDR1 MNHEY, CDR2 SMNVEV (reference sequence). The CDR3 sequence is 18 residues long. CDR3 amino acids: CASRQIRISGTVNSPLHF. DNA of the CDR3: TGTGCCAGCAGACAAATTAGAATTTCCGGGACAGTTAATTCACCCCTCCACTTT.

This rearrangement joins TRBV5-1 to TRBJ1-1, with D possibly being TRBD1 (5 bases). This CDR3 is built from 13 residues. Trimming stripped 4 bases from V and 5 bases from J, with 12 bases between. CDR1 is SGHRS and CDR2 is YFSETQ in the germline V gene. This chain's CDR3 is CASSPFGGTEAFF. Here the CDR3 DNA reads TGCGCCAGCAGCCCCTTTGGGGGGACTGAAGCTTTCTTT.

The J gene is TRBJ2-5, the V gene TRBV11-2, with TRBD1 identical over 9 bases. The CDR3 runs to 15 residues. V gave up 5 bases and J gave up 4 bases; unmatched junction bases: 8. In germline, CDR1 is SGHAT, CDR2 FQNNGV. The CDR3: CASSLGQGSTETQYF. The CDR3, as DNA: TGTGCCAGCAGCCTCGGACAGGGGTCTACAGAGACCCAGTACTTC.

Concerning this clone itself: This sample includes further DNA sequences coding for the same CDR3. The chain employs TRBV28 and TRBJ1-2; 10 bases agree with TRBD1. Germline CDR1 reads MDHEN; CDR2 reads SYDVKM. V shed 8 bases, J shed 2 bases, and the junction held 5 bases outside the gene matches. The CDR3 has 14 residues. CDR3 DNA: TGTGCCAGCTCTTTGGGACAGGGGAACTATGGCTACACCTTC. Translated, it gives CASSLGQGNYGYTF.

The gene calls are TRBV9 and TRBJ1-1; D possibly corresponds to TRBD1 (5 bases). The CDR3 length is 12 residues. Germline loops: CDR1 SGDLS, CDR2 YYNGEE. Deletions cut 4 bases from V and 7 bases from J, with 11 bases between. The CDR3 DNA sequence: TGTGCCAGCAGCACCCCCCAGGGTGAAGCTTTCTTT. Its translation is CASSTPQGEAFF.

The chain uses TRBV21-1 and TRBJ2-3; the D segment call TRBD1 is taken from the table without a DNA check. TRBV21-1 is a recognized pseudogene. This CDR3 region has 15 residues. This chain's CDR3 is CASIVRTGRPDTQYF. DNA for the CDR3: TGTGCCAGCATAGTGCGGACAGGGCGCCCAGATACGCAGTATTTT.

CDR3 in amino acids: CASSQQINEKLFF. CDR3 bases: TGTGCCAGCAGTCAACAGATCAATGAAAAACTGTTTTTT. The chain couples TRBV27 to TRBJ1-4; D is unresolved. From germline, CDR1 is MNHEY and CDR2 SMNVEV (reference sequence). The CDR3 totals 13 residues. Trimming took 5 bases from V and 5 from J, leaving 9 bases between them.

V and J are TRBV15 and TRBJ1-4; 8 nucleotides agree with TRBD1. This CDR3 is 15 amino acids long. Germline V gives CDR1 LNHNV, CDR2 YYDKDF (reference sequence). V dropped 0 bases and J dropped 8; count of bases not matched to a gene: 5. As DNA, the CDR3 is TGTGCCACCAGCAGAGATCAGGGGGCAGGCGAAAAACTGTTTTTT. This sequence encodes CATSRDQGAGEKLFF.

V and J are TRBV10-2 and TRBJ1-4; 7 nucleotides align to TRBD1. With 2 bases clipped from V and 8 bases from J, the junction kept 5 bases outside the gene matches. The CDR3 spans 14 residues. Germline V gene data show CDR1 as WSHSY and CDR2 as SAAADI. For the CDR3, the DNA is TGCGCCAGCAGTGAGCTGGCAGGGGGGGAAAAACTGTTTTTT. Translating it yields CASSELAGGEKLFF.

The chain couples TRBV2 to TRBJ2-7; TRBD1 or TRBD2 may be the D gene (6 bases each). Looked up from germline, CDR1 is SNHLY and CDR2 is FYNNEI. This CDR3 region has 15 residues. Trimming took 5 bases from V and 4 from J, leaving 18 bases between them. This chain's CDR3 is CASSLYRGEGYEQYF. CDR3 in DNA: TGTGCCAGCAGTCTTTATAGGGGGGAAGGATACGAGCAGTACTTC.

The V gene is TRBV27, the J gene TRBJ1-2, with D possibly being TRBD1 (6 bases). The CDR3 consists of 15 residues. With 1 base removed from V and 5 bases from J, the gap between germline ends came to 14 bases. Germline V gene data show CDR1 as MNHEY and CDR2 as SMNVEV (reference sequence). The CDR3 here is CASSLFGGLGYGYTF. The CDR3 DNA follows: TGTGCCAGCAGTTTATTCGGGGGGCTCGGGTATGGCTACACCTTC.

The chain links TRBV4-1 to TRBJ1-2; 11 bases line up with TRBD1. Germline CDR1 is MGHRA and CDR2 is YSYEKL. This CDR3 region has 16 residues. J gave up 6 bases and V 6 bases, and 12 bases lay outside the gene matches. As DNA, the CDR3 is TGCGCCAGCAGACACCAAGGACAGGGGGCATATAATGGCTACACCTTC. As protein: CASRHQGQGAYNGYTF.

The chain joins TRBV2 to TRBJ1-3, with a tentative D call TRBD1 (5 bases). This CDR3 is built from 16 residues. Germline CDR1 SNHLY, CDR2 FYNNEI. The V and J ends lost 7 bases and 6 bases respectively, with 22 bases between them. This CDR3 is CASIKTFGAGKNTIYF. CDR3 DNA sequence: TGTGCCAGCATCAAAACTTTTGGGGCAGGCAAAAACACCATATATTTT.

This chain joins TRBV3-1 (or the pseudogene TRBV3-2) and TRBJ1-4, with 10 bases identical to TRBD1. V dropped 1 base and J dropped 14; count of bases not matched to a gene: 13. Germline CDR1 reads LGHDT; CDR2 reads YNNKEL (reference sequence). The CDR3 is 16 residues long. CDR3 in amino acids: CASSQALGQGIHGLFF. The CDR3 bases are TGTGCCAGCAGCCAAGCGTTGGGACAGGGGATACACGGGCTGTTTTTT.

This chain links TRBV6-5 with TRBJ1-4; no definite D call. V dropped 5 bases and J dropped 8 bases, with 15 bases sitting between them. The germline V gene encodes CDR1 MNHEY and CDR2 SVGAGI. The CDR3 contains 14 residues. CDR3 region: CASSPATMREKLFF. The DNA of the CDR3 is TGTGCCAGCAGTCCGGCCACTATGAGGGAAAAACTGTTTTTT.

CDR3 region: CASSLVGSTDTQYF. The CDR3 DNA reads as TGTGCCAGCAGCTTAGTGGGGAGCACAGATACGCAGTATTTT. This chain uses TRBV7-9 with TRBJ2-3; no definite D call. This CDR3 is built from 14 residues. Looked up from germline, CDR1 is SEHNR and CDR2 is FQNEAQ (reference sequence). Trimming removed 1 base at V and 0 bases at J, with 5 bases between.

A word on this clone: The identical CDR3 is also encoded by other nucleotide sequences in the sample. The rearrangement uses TRBV5-1 and TRBJ2-5, with unresolved D. Trimming cost V 0 bases and J 4 bases, with 10 bases left between them. This CDR3 has 14 amino acids. In germline, CDR1 is SGHRS, CDR2 YFSETQ. CDR3 sequence: CASSLGQGSETQYF. Here the CDR3 DNA reads TGCGCCAGCAGCTTGGGCCAAGGGTCAGAGACCCAGTACTTC.

The rearrangement joins TRBV7-2 to TRBJ2-7, with D possibly matching TRBD2 (5 bases). Germline CDR1 SGHTA, CDR2 FQGNSA. This CDR3 spans 15 amino acids. Trimming pared 2 bases from V and 0 bases from J, leaving 11 bases between. The DNA of the CDR3 is TGTGCCAGCAGCTTAATTTCGGGAAGCTCCTACGAGCAGTACTTC. Amino acid sequence: CASSLISGSSYEQYF.

V and J are TRBV10-3 and TRBJ2-2; 16 bases agree with TRBD2. J was trimmed by 4 bases and V by 6 bases; bases with no gene match: 2. CDR1 is ENHRY, CDR2 SYGVKD, per germline. This CDR3 has 16 amino acids. In DNA, the CDR3 is TGTGCCATCAGGGGGACTAGCGGGAGGGCCACCGGGGAGCTGTTTTTT. Translation gives CAIRGTSGRATGELFF.

The CDR3 is CASSHGRFQVGDTQYF. The DNA of the CDR3 is TGTGCCAGCAGTCACGGGCGGTTCCAGGTCGGCGATACGCAGTATTTT. The genes are TRBV27 and TRBJ2-3; D gene ambiguous. The CDR3 contains 16 residues. V dropped 5 bases and J dropped 6 bases, with 21 bases sitting between them. Germline lookup yields CDR1 MNHEY and CDR2 SMNVEV (reference sequence).

V usage is TRBV7-2 and J usage is TRBJ1-1, with D unclear. The CDR3 has 14 residues. Looked up from germline, CDR1 is SGHTA and CDR2 is FQGNSA. The germline V and J ends were trimmed by 4 bases and 4 bases, with 13 bases remaining between them. The CDR3 region is CASSSQTGSTEAFF. Here the CDR3 DNA reads TGTGCCAGCAGCTCGCAAACCGGGAGCACTGAAGCTTTCTTT.

This rearrangement joins TRBV19 to TRBJ2-6, with a possible D match to TRBD2 (6 bases). The germline gives CDR1 LNHDA, CDR2 SQIVND (reference sequence). The V end was cut by 6 bases, the J end by 0 bases, with 12 bases between. CDR3 length equals 16 residues. The CDR3 loop reads CASRGLTGSGANVLTF. The CDR3, as DNA: TGTGCCAGTAGGGGACTTACGGGCTCTGGGGCCAACGTCCTGACTTTC.

A note on this clone: The same CDR3 also results from other DNA sequences found in this sample. The CDR3: CASSLVGERETQYF. The CDR3 coding sequence is TGCGCCAGCAGCTTGGTGGGAGAGCGGGAGACCCAGTACTTC. V usage is TRBV5-1 and J usage is TRBJ2-5; weak D call: TRBD2 (5 bases). Deletions cut 0 bases from V and 5 bases from J, with 11 bases between. Germline V gene data show CDR1 as SGHRS and CDR2 as YFSETQ. This CDR3 has 14 amino acids. Full variable domain (remainder filled in from reference TRBV5-1 and TRBJ2-5): KAGVTQTPRYLIKTRGQQVTLSCSPISGHRSVSWYQQTPGQGLQFLFEYFSETQRNKGNFPGRFSGRQFSNSRSEMNVSTLELGDSALYLCASSLVGERETQYFGPGTRLLVL.